This passage covers 5 T cell receptor beta chains from one sample sequenced in a study of T cell responses to AZD1222 COVID-19 vaccine. Measured with immunoSEQ multiplex PCR; TCRdb has only the in-frame clones, and not every one. The profile shows 130,000 to 150,000 clones, around 87% of them singletons. This specimen consisted of peripheral blood, obtained on day 0 of AZD1222 vaccination. Source of these receptors: an adult in good health.

This chain joins TRBV7-8 and TRBJ2-7; possibly TRBD2 for D (6 bases). Per germline, CDR1 SGHVS and CDR2 FQNEAQ. The V and J ends lost 5 bases and 2 bases respectively, with 16 bases between them. This CDR3 spans 15 amino acids. The CDR3 spells CASSQRWDWTYEQYF. DNA for the CDR3: TGTGCCAGCAGCCAAAGATGGGACTGGACCTACGAGCAGTACTTC.

V and J are TRBV7-9 and TRBJ1-5, with 12 nucleotides matching TRBD1. Germline-derived CDR1 and CDR2 are SEHNR and FQNEAQ (reference sequence). This CDR3 has 17 residues. The ends lost 6 bases at V and 2 bases at J; junction bases unmatched: 8. DNA of the CDR3: TGTGCCAGCAGTCCCGGGACAGGGGGCATACGCAATCAGCCCCAGCATTTT. Translation: CASSPGTGGIRNQPQHF. The full variable domain, with the rest looked up from reference TRBV7-9 and TRBJ1-5, is DTGVSQNPRHKITKRGQNVTFRCDPISEHNRLYWYRQTLGQGPEFLTYFQNEAQLEKSRLLSDRFSAERPKGSFSTLEIQRTEQGDSAMYLCASSPGTGGIRNQPQHFGDGTRLSIL.

CDR3 in amino acids: CASSPAPRGNSPLHF. The CDR3, as DNA: TGTGCCAGCTCTCCCGCCCCCCGGGGTAATTCACCCCTCCACTTT. The V and J genes are TRBV18 and TRBJ1-6; D gene uncertain. Germline CDR1 KGHSH, CDR2 LQKENI. V shed 6 bases and J shed 6 bases, with 15 bases lying between them. This CDR3 is built from 15 residues. The complete variable domain, with remaining parts taken from reference TRBV18 and TRBJ1-6, reads NAGVMQNPRHLVRRRGQEARLRCSPMKGHSHVYWYRQLPEEGLKFMVYLQKENIIDESGMPKERFSAEFPKEGPSILRIQQVVRGDSAAYFCASSPAPRGNSPLHFGNGTRLTVT.

The chain joins TRBV9 to TRBJ1-4, with 7 bases lining up with TRBD1. The CDR3 is 15 amino acids. The V gene's germline CDR1 is SGDLS and CDR2 YYNGEE. The V gene end was trimmed by 2 bases and the J gene end by 5 bases; junction bases not matched to a gene: 6. Written as DNA, the CDR3 is TGTGCCAGCAGCGTTCACAGGGGTGGGAATGAAAAACTGTTTTTT. Translated, it gives CASSVHRGGNEKLFF.

This clone was counted between two and nine times. The chain uses TRBV30 and TRBJ1-3, with D hard to call. The V end was cut by 0 bases, the J end by 8 bases, with 11 bases between. Per the germline V gene, CDR1 is GTSNPN and CDR2 is SVGIG (reference sequence). The CDR3 extends over 13 amino acids. The CDR3 loop reads CAWSVDRRHTIYF. Written as DNA, the CDR3 is TGTGCCTGGAGTGTAGATAGGAGACACACCATATATTTT.